The 27 T cell receptor beta chains in this list originate from one sample, sequenced in a study of cytotoxic CD8 clonotypes in ibrutinib-treated CLL (dated by TCRdb to about 2021). The time point label of this sample denotes: 20 to 25 months on ibrutinib. Library creation used the immunoSEQ multiplex PCR assay. TCRdb's version of the immuneACCESS table is confined to in-frame rearrangements and falls short of the full clone set. An unresolved V gene accounts for under half of the shortfall where checked; the remainder is of unknown origin. This sample holds 65,000 to 85,000 clones; roughly 80% were observed only once. The ten largest clones add up to around 36% of the sample. The sample in question was PBMCs, obtained after 24 months of ibrutinib treatment. These receptors originate from a human donor with chronic lymphocytic leukemia.

The genes are TRBV6-5 and TRBJ2-3; TRBD1 agrees at 8 bases. Germline assignment: CDR1 MNHEY and CDR2 SVGAGI. The ends lost 5 bases at V and 4 bases at J; junction bases unmatched: 8. CDR3 size: 15 residues. The CDR3 here is CASSLQGARADTQYF. Here the CDR3 DNA reads TGTGCCAGCAGTCTCCAGGGGGCGAGGGCAGATACGCAGTATTTT.

In this sample, this clone turned up a few times. The chain carries TRBV5-6 and TRBJ1-2, with D unresolved. Trimming took 0 bases from V and 8 from J, leaving 11 bases between them. Germline loops: CDR1 SGHDT, CDR2 YYEEEE. The CDR3 loop spans 13 amino acids. CDR3 sequence reads: CASSLGLFGGYTF. CDR3 nucleotides: TGTGCCAGCAGCTTGGGACTTTTCGGGGGCTACACCTTC.

J is TRBJ1-2 and V is TRBV6-1; 8 bases are shared with TRBD1. Germline loops: CDR1 MNHNS, CDR2 SASEGT. V lost 3 bases and J lost 0; bases outside the gene matches: 3. The CDR3 has 15 residues. The CDR3 DNA reads TGTGCCAGCAGTGAGGGACAGGTAGCTAACTATGGCTACACCTTC. Translating gives CASSEGQVANYGYTF.

The V call is TRBV21-1, the J call TRBJ2-5; the table's D call of TRBD1 was not tested on the DNA. TRBV21-1 is a listed pseudogene. The CDR3 extends over 14 amino acids. The CDR3 loop is CASSKVTTGETQYF. CDR3 sequence (DNA): TGTGCCAGCAGCAAAGTAACGACAGGGGAGACCCAGTACTTC.

The rearrangement links TRBV4-3 to TRBJ1-2, with 11 positions matching TRBD1. The CDR3 runs 17 residues. Germline CDR1 LGHNA, CDR2 YSLEER. The trim removed 0 bases at V and 5 bases at J, leaving 8 bases unmatched. CDR3 sequence reads: CASSQDMGQGVFYGYTF. Written as DNA, the CDR3 is TGCGCCAGCAGCCAAGATATGGGACAGGGGGTGTTTTATGGCTACACCTTC.

The rearrangement joins TRBV9 to TRBJ1-4; TRBD1 matches at 7 bases. Germline CDR1 reads SGDLS; CDR2 reads YYNGEE. This CDR3 has 14 residues. V lost 2 bases and J lost 5; bases outside the gene matches: 3. The CDR3 reads CASSVKGANEKLFF. The CDR3 DNA reads as TGTGCCAGCAGCGTGAAGGGGGCGAATGAAAAACTGTTTTTT.

The gene calls are TRBV21-1 and TRBJ2-5; the table's D call, TRBD2, was not checked against the DNA. TRBV21-1 is a recognized pseudogene. The CDR3 has 17 amino acids. DNA of the CDR3: TGTGCCAGCAGCAAGGGTCGACTAGTTAAGGTACAAGAGACCCAGTACTTC. Its translation: CASSKGRLVKVQETQYF.

The rearrangement joins TRBV5-4 to TRBJ2-3; D unresolved. Trimming pared 1 base from V and 6 bases from J, leaving 12 bases between. The V gene's germline CDR1 is SGHNT and CDR2 YYREEE (reference sequence). The CDR3 sequence is 14 residues long. CDR3 in DNA: TGTGCCAGCAGCTTGCCAGGCCCGGTCGATACGCAGTATTTT. The encoded protein is CASSLPGPVDTQYF.

The chain has TRBV2 and TRBJ1-5, with D tentatively TRBD1 (5 bases). Trimming stripped 1 base from V and 7 bases from J, with 11 bases between. The CDR3 covers 14 residues. Germline V gene data show CDR1 as SNHLY and CDR2 as FYNNEI. The CDR3 sequence: CASSEGAGLQPQHF. In DNA form, the CDR3 reads TGTGCCAGCAGTGAAGGGGCAGGGCTACAGCCCCAGCATTTT.

The chain has TRBV7-3 and TRBJ2-1, with D possibly TRBD1 on 6 matching bases. The CDR3 is 15 residues long. Looked up from germline, CDR1 is SGHTA and CDR2 is FQGTGA. Trimming shortened V by 6 bases and J by 6 bases, and 18 bases separated the two germline ends. CDR3 DNA: TGTGCCAGCAGAGCAGGGGCAGGGGTGGTCAATGAGCAGTTCTTC. Translated: CASRAGAGVVNEQFF.

The J gene is TRBJ2-3, the V gene TRBV29-1, with a possible D match to TRBD1 (5 bases). V was clipped by 7 bases and J by 2 bases, with 13 bases between them. CDR1 is SQVTM and CDR2 is ANQGSEA in the germline V gene. CDR3 length: 13 residues. The CDR3: CSAWVGDTDTQYF. The CDR3 nucleotides read TGCAGCGCATGGGTAGGGGACACAGATACGCAGTATTTT.

This clone has a handful of counts. The chain couples TRBV6-1 to TRBJ2-7, with TRBD1 identical over 8 bases. The CDR3 is made up of 15 amino acids. Germline V gene lookup returns CDR1 MNHNS and CDR2 SASEGT. Losses at the gene ends were 2 bases for V and 3 bases for J; bases not matched to a gene: 6. The CDR3 DNA reads TGTGCCAGCAGTGAAAATCCAGGGGGCGGCTACGAGCAGTACTTC. Residues: CASSENPGGGYEQYF.

The chain joins TRBV15 to TRBJ2-1; TRBD2 aligns across 9 bases. Losses at the gene ends were 0 bases for V and 8 bases for J; bases not matched to a gene: 11. CDR1 LNHNV and CDR2 YYDKDF come from the germline V gene (reference sequence). This CDR3 comprises 17 residues. The CDR3 DNA reads TGTGCCACCAGCAGAGATCTTCTAGCGGGGATTAGCCATGAGCAGTTCTTC. It specifies CATSRDLLAGISHEQFF.

In its sample, this clone was seen a few times. The V gene is TRBV6-6, the J gene TRBJ1-4; D perhaps matches TRBD1 (6 bases). With 5 bases removed from V and 7 bases from J, the gap between germline ends came to 14 bases. The CDR3 contains 14 residues. Germline assignment: CDR1 MNHNY and CDR2 SVGAGI (reference sequence). Written as DNA, the CDR3 is TGTGCCAGCAGTCCGGACGGGGGCGGTGAAAAACTGTTTTTT. This gives the protein CASSPDGGGEKLFF.

The chain couples TRBV29-1 to TRBJ2-5; TRBD2 matches 10 bases. Germline CDR1 and CDR2: SQVTM and ANQGSEA. There are 14 residues in the CDR3. Unmatched junction bases numbered 6, after V lost 4 bases and J lost 4 bases. The CDR3 sequence: CSVGLAGAPETQYF. As DNA, the CDR3 is TGCAGCGTTGGCCTAGCGGGAGCCCCAGAGACCCAGTACTTC. The full variable domain, its missing parts supplied by reference TRBV29-1 and TRBJ2-5, is SAVISQKPSRDICQRGTSLTIQCQVDSQVTMMFWYRQQPGQSLTLIATANQGSEATYESGFVIDKFPISRPNLTFSTLTVSNMSPEDSSIYLCSVGLAGAPETQYFGPGTRLLVL.

This chain joins TRBV18 and TRBJ2-7, with a weak D call TRBD1 (6 bases). From germline, CDR1 is KGHSH and CDR2 LQKENI. The CDR3 is made up of 16 amino acids. V was shortened by 2 bases and J by 4 bases, with 18 bases between the two germline ends. This chain's CDR3 is CASSPILGGAGYEQYF. The CDR3 DNA sequence: TGTGCCAGCTCACCAATTCTTGGGGGCGCAGGATACGAGCAGTACTTC.

This sequence joins TRBV11-2 and TRBJ2-1; TRBD2 agrees at 13 bases. The CDR3 contains 19 residues. The V and J ends lost 2 bases and 0 bases, in that order; junction bases with no gene match: 7. Germline CDR1 is SGHAT and CDR2 is FQNNGV. Here the CDR3 reads CASSLSVLAGGGSYNEQFF. The CDR3 DNA reads TGTGCCAGCAGCTTATCGGTACTAGCGGGAGGGGGCTCCTACAATGAGCAGTTCTTC.

V and J are TRBV5-4 and TRBJ1-2, with a tentative D call TRBD1 (6 bases). Germline CDR1 SGHNT, CDR2 YYREEE (reference sequence). Trimming left V 4 bases short and J 8 bases short, with 24 bases between. The CDR3 extends over 16 amino acids. The CDR3 protein is CASSQEGDRPLKGYTF. The CDR3 DNA follows: TGTGCCAGCAGCCAAGAAGGAGACAGGCCTTTGAAAGGCTACACCTTC.

The genes are TRBV6-5 and TRBJ2-3; the match to TRBD2 covers 10 bases. J lost 6 bases, V lost 2 bases, and 8 bases had no gene match. The germline CDR1 and CDR2 sequences are MNHEY and SVGAGI. The CDR3 loop spans 16 amino acids. The CDR3 reads CASSYGLAGAGDTQYF. CDR3 DNA sequence: TGTGCCAGCAGTTACGGGCTAGCGGGAGCAGGCGATACGCAGTATTTT.

This chain links TRBV6-1 with TRBJ2-4; weak D call: TRBD1 (6 bases). CDR1 and CDR2 from the germline V gene are MNHNS and SASEGT. The CDR3 consists of 13 residues. Trimming cost V 2 bases and J 15 bases, with 17 bases left between them. CDR3 in DNA: TGTGCCAGCAGTGAAAATAGATGGGACAAGCGGTACTTC. This sequence encodes CASSENRWDKRYF.

This clone was recorded a few times. The CDR3 is CASSQEASGAGQQYF. The CDR3 nucleotides read TGTGCCAGCAGCCAAGAAGCTTCCGGGGCAGGGCAGCAGTACTTC. V is TRBV4-2 and J is TRBJ2-7; the D gene could be TRBD1 or TRBD2 (5 bases each). The CDR3 contains 15 residues. Per the germline V gene, CDR1 is LGHNA and CDR2 is YNFKEQ. Trimming took 0 bases from V and 8 from J, leaving 17 bases between them.

This chain joins TRBV27 and TRBJ2-3, with a possible D match to TRBD2 (5 bases). The V gene lost 3 bases and the J gene lost 2 bases, with 12 bases spanning the gap. Per germline, CDR1 MNHEY and CDR2 SMNVEV (reference sequence). CDR3 size: 15 residues. The DNA for the CDR3 is TGTGCCAGCAGTTTGACGGGGAATCCCACAGATACGCAGTATTTT. Its translation is CASSLTGNPTDTQYF.

The V gene is TRBV11-2, the J gene TRBJ2-7, with D perhaps matching TRBD1 (5 bases). The CDR3 contains 12 residues. Trimming removed 6 bases from V and 5 bases from J, with 11 bases in between. Per the germline V gene, CDR1 is SGHAT and CDR2 is FQNNGV. CDR3 sequence reads: CASRTRDHEQYF. The CDR3 bases are TGTGCCAGCAGGACCAGGGATCACGAGCAGTACTTC. The full variable domain, completed using reference TRBV11-2 and TRBJ2-7, is EAGVAQSPRYKIIEKRQSVAFWCNPISGHATLYWYQQILGQGPKLLIQFQNNGVVDDSQLPKDRFSAERLKGVDSTLKIQPAKLEDSAVYLCASRTRDHEQYFGPGTRLTVT.

The chain couples TRBV7-9 to TRBJ2-5, with 9 bases fitting TRBD1. The CDR3 has 15 residues. V dropped 5 bases and J dropped 1; count of bases not matched to a gene: 5. The V gene's germline CDR1 is SEHNR and CDR2 FQNEAQ (reference sequence). CDR3 in amino acids: CASSPTGGVQETQYF. The CDR3 coding sequence is TGTGCCAGCAGCCCGACAGGGGGAGTCCAAGAGACCCAGTACTTC.

The chain is built from TRBV14 and TRBJ2-5; tentatively, D is TRBD1 or TRBD2 (6 bases each). CDR1 is SGHDN and CDR2 is FVKESK in the germline V gene. V was clipped by 0 bases and J by 2 bases, with 13 bases between them. This CDR3 spans 16 amino acids. As DNA, the CDR3 is TGTGCCAGCAGCCAAGATGTTAGGGGGGCACAAGAGACCCAGTACTTC. This sequence encodes CASSQDVRGAQETQYF.

There are a few counts of this clone. The chain recombines TRBV28 with TRBJ1-1; a weak D match, TRBD1 (6 bases). Trimming took off 8 bases at V and 7 bases at J, with 14 bases between the two ends. The germline gives CDR1 MDHEN, CDR2 SYDVKM. This CDR3 contains 12 residues. The CDR3 loop reads CASEGQGFEAFF. CDR3 in DNA: TGTGCCAGCGAAGGTCAGGGGTTTGAAGCTTTCTTT.

The rearrangement uses TRBV7-3 and TRBJ1-5, with D perhaps matching TRBD1 (5 bases). Trimming removed 5 bases at V and 2 bases at J, with 13 bases between. The CDR3 runs 15 residues. Germline CDR1 reads SGHTA; CDR2 reads FQGTGA. As DNA, the CDR3 is TGTGCCAGCAGCCCGTGGGGACCGGGCAATCAGCCCCAGCATTTT. This sequence encodes CASSPWGPGNQPQHF.